This T cell receptor beta chain was documented in a study of immune evolution from preneoplasia to lung adenocarcinoma. The germline CDR1 and CDR2 sequences are LNHDA and SQIVND (reference sequence). Trimming removed 10 bases at V and 3 bases at J, with 16 bases between. The length of the CDR3 is 13 residues. Profiling relied on immunoSEQ multiplex PCR, and the TCRdb table lists in-frame clones only, not all of them. The repertoire includes 1,800 or so clones, approximately 84% of them detected once, and about 8.3% sits in the top ten. This clone was seen a few times. Sequencing was performed on FFPE tissue from an adenomatous hyperplasia lung lesion. Indicated subset: atypical adenomatous hyperplasia (AAH), lung preneoplasia. The rearrangement joins TRBV19 to TRBJ2-7, with TRBD1 as a possible D gene (6 bases). The sequence was collected from a donor older than 65 with lung adenocarcinoma. CDR3 DNA sequence: TGTGCCACCGCACCAGGGGATTTCTACGAGCAGTACTTC. Its protein product is CATAPGDFYEQYF. Using reference TRBV19 and TRBJ2-7 for the parts outside the CDR3, the full variable domain is DGGITQSPKYLFRKEGQNVTLSCEQNLNHDAMYWYRQDPGQGLRLIYYSQIVNDFQKGDIAEGYSVSREKKESFPLTVTSAQKNPTAFYLCATAPGDFYEQYFGPGTRLTVT.